This T cell receptor beta chain was observed in a study of blood T cell repertoires in COVID-19. Overall study context: T cells, B-cell-depleted T cells, or PBMCs provided the cDNA or gDNA that served as material.

Authors' analysis steps: Counts of nucleated cells, estimated from reference gene primer amplification, were obtained. Using immunoSEQ multiplex PCR, the repertoire was profiled, and TCRdb retains in-frame clones only, with some absent. For V, J and clone size, that table is used; D and trimming come from the DNA. Here the sample spans about 150,000 clones, about 85% being singletons. Material: peripheral blood. The TCR was taken from a woman aged 70-85 years with acute or convalescent COVID-19.

CDR3 amino acids: CASSLRGDRGSEQYF. As DNA, the CDR3 is TGCGCCAGCAGCCTCCGGGGGGACCGGGGGTCCGAGCAGTACTTC. This sequence joins TRBV4-1 and TRBJ2-7; 7 bases match TRBD2. Germline loops: CDR1 MGHRA, CDR2 YSYEKL. The CDR3 extends over 15 amino acids. J gave up 6 bases and V 4 bases, and 12 bases lay outside the gene matches.